Detailed here is one T cell receptor (beta chain). Its antigen target is currently unknown. Base qualities are missing; no much larger clone stands one base away. The sample comes from a study of shared clonotypes between healthy human individuals (dated by TCRdb to about 2020). General notes on the study: Three men and a couple of women, aged 18 to 49 years, made up the cohort. Blood TCR repertoires of five healthy adults were deeply sequenced to estimate repertoire size and the extent of clonotype sharing between individuals. For each donor, CD4 naive and CD4 memory were each given three plates, CD8 naive was given two plates, and CD8 memory was given one plate. Libraries were prepared and TCR repertoires were sequenced by different laboratories using diverse techniques, in order to increase sequencing depth and limit assay-specific biases. Leukapheresis yielded between about 0.8 and 9.5 billion PBMCs per donor.

CD8 naive samples were CD45RO-negative cells positively selected for CCR7, giving a CD45RA+CCR7+ population that excluded TemRA cells. Donors were healthy HIV-negative adults with no recently reported acute infections or vaccinations. Every donor was a Caucasian adult living in Nashville, Tennessee, USA. Blood was obtained by leukapheresis, after which PBMCs were separated by Ficoll-Histopaque density gradient centrifugation and cryopreserved in liquid nitrogen vapor phase. Analytical flow cytometry was used to check the purity and quantity of each magnetically sorted T cell population. Genomic DNA was isolated from each sorted fraction and quantified by UV absorbance on a Nanodrop 2000c. Using the deep immunoSEQ assay, multiplex PCR amplified TCR CDR3 regions from genomic DNA. Extracted genomic DNA from each cell subset was distributed evenly across all wells of several immunoSEQ 96-well plates, and each plate was treated as a replicate. For sorted subsets, approximately 0.2 ug of genomic DNA, equivalent to 25,000 to 35,000 T cell genomes, went into each replicate PCR. Purified libraries were measured with a Qubit 3.0 fluorometer, size-checked on a Bioanalyzer 2100, and measured again with the KAPA Library Quantification kit. Every immunoSEQ 96-well plate was sequenced on a dedicated single-read 150-cycle Illumina NextSeq 550 flow cell. The authors' analysis ran thus. Because the immunoSEQ output held only junctional sequences and lacked quality scores, the filtering could not match the filtering applied to full-length reads. To assign V/J genes and CDR3, sequences were annotated using PyIR, a Python wrapper for IgBLAST v1.9, with IMGT germline references. Reads were filtered out if the reads had weak V/J assignments (E-value above 1e-6), no CDR3, stop codons, out-of-frame junctions, or ambiguous translated residues. V3J clonotypes were defined as sequences sharing the same inferred V gene, J gene, and CDR3 amino acid sequence. Percentage overlap between repertoires was calculated by dividing the number of shared unique clonotypes by the size of the smaller repertoire. Richness of each repertoire was evaluated using RTK rarefaction, the Chao1 estimator, and Recon v2.1 estimates of unobserved clonotypes. For all TCRbeta clonotypes obtained by the gDNA method from a handful of donors, generation probabilities were computed with OLGA. The immuneACCESS repertoire file appears here via TCRdb, limited to in-frame rearrangements. These files lack a portion of the clones; in checked studies, under half of the deficit traces to unresolved V genes, and the cause of the others is not known. V and J calls and clone size are copied from that table; D and trimming were computed from the DNA. This sample has around 600,000 clones in its table, and approximately 95% of those were observed once. Jointly, the top ten make up 0.11% of the sample.

The germline V gene supplies CDR1 MGHRA and CDR2 YSYEKL. Its CDR3 holds 16 amino acids, cysteine through phenylalanine. Just CDR3 DNA is preserved here, 48 bases in frame from base 1. Deletion took 7 bases off V and 0 bases off J, with a span of 15 bases between the germline ends. Study-wide findings and limitations: Sampling was limited to blood, and TCR repertoires in tissue likely differ from TCR repertoires in blood. Naive subsets generally had larger estimated clonotype richness than memory subsets did. Pairwise subsampling indicated that sequencing depth was expected to affect the degree of clonotype sharing among donors. Sharing across a handful of donors was observed for around 4.8% of naive CD4, under 4% of naive CD8, 2% to 2.5% of memory CD4, and around 0.42% of memory CD8 clonotypes. Compared with non-shared clonotypes, clonotypes shared by all four sorted-subset donors had higher generation probabilities. Because the study included a small number of donors, the genetic and exposure-history diversity represented was limited. Even with the large sequencing depth, rarefaction of the sorted-subset datasets indicated that sequencing was incomplete.

Rearrangement joined TRBV4-1 to TRBJ2-2; the D gene cannot be resolved beyond TRBD1 or TRBD2, each matching 5 bases. Material for sequencing was naive CD8+ T cells sorted from blood. Explained via the paper, the cell subset or site label denotes: CD45RA+CCR7+. The sequence came from a woman aged 25 to 39 in good health. The nucleotides are TGCGCCAGCACTCTTTCCGGGACCTCGAACACCGGGGAGCTGTTTTTT. It specifies CASTLSGTSNTGELFF.